This T cell receptor (beta chain) was captured in a study of blood T cell repertoires in COVID-19. CDR3 length: 19 amino acids. Germline V gives CDR1 SGHVT, CDR2 SQSDAQ. The V and J ends lost 6 bases and 1 base, in that order; junction bases with no gene match: 13. Sequencing used immunoSEQ multiplex PCR; TCRdb keeps in-frame clones, though not all of them. The sample lists a few hundred thousand clones; around 83% were seen once. The J gene is TRBJ1-5, the V gene TRBV7-4; TRBD1 matches at 12 bases. The sample was peripheral blood. The clonotype comes from a man in his forties or fifties with active or convalescent COVID-19. CDR3 DNA sequence: TGTGCCAGCAGACACCCCCCGGGACAGGGGGCTGGAAGCAATCAGCCCCAGCATTTT. It codes for CASRHPPGQGAGSNQPQHF. The complete variable domain, with remaining parts taken from reference TRBV7-4 and TRBJ1-5, reads GAGVSQSPRYKVAKRGRDVALRCDSISGHVTLYWYRQTLGQGSEVLTYSQSDAQRDKSGRPSGRFSAERPERSVSTLKIQRTEQGDSAVYLCASRHPPGQGAGSNQPQHFGDGTRLSIL.